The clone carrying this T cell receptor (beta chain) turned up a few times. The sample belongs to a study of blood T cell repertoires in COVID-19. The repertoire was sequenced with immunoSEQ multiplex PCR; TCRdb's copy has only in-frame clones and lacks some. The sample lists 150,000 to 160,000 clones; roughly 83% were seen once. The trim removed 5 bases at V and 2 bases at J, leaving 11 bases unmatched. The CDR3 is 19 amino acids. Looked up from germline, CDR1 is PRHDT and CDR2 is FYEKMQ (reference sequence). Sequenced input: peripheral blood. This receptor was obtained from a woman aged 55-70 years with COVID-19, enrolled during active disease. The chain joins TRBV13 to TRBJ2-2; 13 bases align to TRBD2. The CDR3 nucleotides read TGTGCCAGCAGCCGAGGGACTAGCGGGACTTGGGGAAACACCGGGGAGCTGTTTTTT. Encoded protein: CASSRGTSGTWGNTGELFF.